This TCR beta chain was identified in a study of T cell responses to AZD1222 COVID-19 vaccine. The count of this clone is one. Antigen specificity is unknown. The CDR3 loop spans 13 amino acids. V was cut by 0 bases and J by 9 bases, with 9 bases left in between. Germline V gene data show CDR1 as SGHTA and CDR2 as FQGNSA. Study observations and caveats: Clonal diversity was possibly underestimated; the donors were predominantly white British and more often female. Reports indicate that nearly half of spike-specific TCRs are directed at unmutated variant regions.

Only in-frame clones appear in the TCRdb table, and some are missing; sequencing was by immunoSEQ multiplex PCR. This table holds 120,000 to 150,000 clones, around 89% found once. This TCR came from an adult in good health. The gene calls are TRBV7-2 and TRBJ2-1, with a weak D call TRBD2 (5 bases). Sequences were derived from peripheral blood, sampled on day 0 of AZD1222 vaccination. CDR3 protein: CASSLATAGEQFF. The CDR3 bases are TGTGCCAGCAGCTTAGCCACGGCGGGTGAGCAGTTCTTC.